Below, 9 T cell receptor beta chains from the same sample are listed, as sequenced in a study of blood T cell repertoires in COVID-19. Clones were read by immunoSEQ multiplex PCR, and TCRdb kept only the in-frame ones, dropping some. Counted here are roughly 30,000 clones, over 90% occurring once; the ten biggest clones make up 4% to 6.5%. Source material: peripheral blood. The receptors come from a human donor in a cohort sampled during active COVID-19.

CDR3 DNA: TGTGCCTGGAGTGTACGTCGGCGGGACCGAGCCTACGAGCAGTACTTC. Translated: CAWSVRRRDRAYEQYF. This rearrangement joins TRBV30 to TRBJ2-7; tentatively, D is TRBD2 (6 bases). Between the trimmed V and J ends, which lost 0 bases and 2 bases, there was a span of 17 bases. CDR1 is GTSNPN, CDR2 SVGIG, per germline (reference sequence). This CDR3 contains 16 residues.

V gene TRBV9 combines with J gene TRBJ2-1, with 11 positions matching TRBD2. Germline trimming cut 0 bases from V and 3 bases from J; bases unmatched to any gene: 5. The CDR3 length is 17 residues. Germline CDR1 SGDLS, CDR2 YYNGEE. The CDR3 DNA reads TGTGCCAGCAGCGTAGCGCTCGGGACTAGCGGCTACAATGAGCAGTTCTTC. This codes for CASSVALGTSGYNEQFF.

This clone was observed a handful of times. V and J are TRBV30 and TRBJ2-2; D gene ambiguous. The CDR3 length is 13 residues. V was trimmed by 0 bases and J by 6 bases, leaving 8 bases between them. CDR1 and CDR2 (germline): GTSNPN, SVGIG (reference sequence). CDR3 sequence reads: CAWSVYQAGELFF. CDR3 DNA sequence: TGTGCCTGGAGTGTATATCAGGCCGGGGAGCTGTTTTTT.

The chain carries TRBV28 and TRBJ1-1, with 8 nucleotides matching TRBD1. V was pared by 6 bases and J by 0 bases, with 6 bases of the junction left unmatched. Looked up from germline, CDR1 is MDHEN and CDR2 is SYDVKM. The CDR3 covers 15 residues. The CDR3 reads CASRRDRLMNTEAFF. CDR3 bases: TGTGCCAGCAGACGGGACAGGCTGATGAACACTGAAGCTTTCTTT.

V and J are TRBV9 and TRBJ2-1; D is possibly TRBD2 (6 bases). The CDR3 runs 13 residues. With 2 bases removed from V and 7 bases from J, the gap between germline ends came to 10 bases. Germline loops: CDR1 SGDLS, CDR2 YYNGEE. CDR3 DNA: TGTGCCAGCAGCGTTTTTCTAGCGAATGAGCAGTTCTTC. Translated, it gives CASSVFLANEQFF.

The gene calls are TRBV6-5 and TRBJ2-5, with 9 bases identical to TRBD1. J lost 5 bases, V lost 5 bases, and 0 bases had no gene match. CDR1 is MNHEY and CDR2 is SVGAGI in the germline V gene. This CDR3 region has 12 residues. CDR3 residues: CASSTGGETQYF. The CDR3, as DNA: TGTGCCAGCAGTACAGGGGGCGAGACCCAGTACTTC.

This clone was recorded only once. The chain joins TRBV27 to TRBJ2-5, with D hard to call. The length of the CDR3 is 13 residues. V was trimmed by 0 bases and J by 2 bases, leaving 4 bases between them. Germline CDR1 and CDR2: MNHEY and SMNVEV (reference sequence). CDR3 nucleotide sequence: TGTGCCAGCAGTTTATCCAGACAAGAGACCCAGTACTTC. This codes for CASSLSRQETQYF.

The chain recombines TRBV6-2 or TRBV6-3 with TRBJ2-1, with D possibly TRBD2 on 6 matching bases. V gave up 6 bases and J gave up 0 bases, with 33 bases separating them. The CDR3 sequence is 22 residues long. Germline assignment: CDR1 MNHEY and CDR2 SVGEGT. The CDR3 DNA reads TGTGCCAGCAGCCGCGACCCTGGGTTACTAGCTGCCCTCCTTAGCTCCTACAATGAGCAGTTCTTC. Protein product: CASSRDPGLLAALLSSYNEQFF.

V gene TRBV28 combines with J gene TRBJ1-2, with TRBD1 matching over 7 bases. From germline, CDR1 is MDHEN and CDR2 SYDVKM. The CDR3 consists of 14 residues. The V and J ends lost 4 bases and 8 bases, in that order; junction bases with no gene match: 10. Here the CDR3 reads CASSYRGAYLGYTF. CDR3 nucleotides: TGTGCCAGCAGTTACAGGGGCGCCTACTTGGGCTACACCTTC.